A selection of T cell receptor beta chains follows, all from one sample in a study of T cells in Graves' hyperthyroidism and ophthalmopathy. TCRdb itself ran the multiplex PCR reads through MiXCR, one entry per CDR3 protein. The data show some 380,000 distinct CDR3 sequences, roughly 14% seen once. The sample comprised blood. Receptor source: a man younger than 45 with Graves' hyperthyroidism that later progressed to Graves' ophthalmopathy. Both conserved end residues are trimmed from each CDR3. Fields, in order: CDR3 protein, J gene, clone size, V gene. Size is stated for part of the rows, as once, few or many counts, or as a class when the clone is expanded.

CDR3 protein: ASRRAPQAF
J gene: TRBJ1-1
clone size: many
V gene: TRBV12-3/TRBV12-4

CDR3 protein: ASRLNRGQQKGYNSPLH
J gene: TRBJ1-6
clone size: many
V gene: TRBV2

CDR3 protein: ASSTRAVGTEAF
J gene: TRBJ1-1
clone size: many
V gene: TRBV19

CDR3 protein: ASRWEANEKLF
J gene: TRBJ1-4
clone size: many
V gene: TRBV5-1

CDR3 protein: AISERQTGGGEKLF
J gene: TRBJ1-4
clone size: many
V gene: TRBV10-3

CDR3 protein: ATKDRVNSPLH
J gene: TRBJ1-6
clone size: few
V gene: TRBV2

CDR3 protein: ASSLWTGGRTNEKLF
J gene: TRBJ1-4
clone size: many
V gene: TRBV7-9

CDR3 protein: SARMTGRNTEAF
J gene: TRBJ1-1
clone size: many
V gene: TRBV20-1

CDR3 protein: ASRRTGKGYEQY
J gene: TRBJ2-7
clone size: many
V gene: TRBV28

CDR3 protein: ASSPSGLDWSPLH
J gene: TRBJ1-6
clone size: .
V gene: TRBV18

CDR3 protein: SARLPGGLETQY
J gene: TRBJ2-5
clone size: many
V gene: TRBV20-1

CDR3 protein: ASSWGRPSSNQPQH
J gene: TRBJ1-5
clone size: few
V gene: TRBV19

CDR3 protein: ASSQTPGQRTPIYSNQPQH
J gene: TRBJ1-5
clone size: few
V gene: TRBV7-8

CDR3 protein: ASSLTGRQETQY
J gene: TRBJ2-5
clone size: .
V gene: TRBV5-4

CDR3 protein: ATSRDRVSLSTEAF
J gene: TRBJ1-1
clone size: many
V gene: TRBV15

CDR3 protein: ASSQDIVQETQY
J gene: TRBJ2-5
clone size: few
V gene: TRBV4-1

CDR3 protein: SAGALAVDEQF
J gene: TRBJ2-1
clone size: .
V gene: TRBV20-1

CDR3 protein: ASPERLGGIAYEQY
J gene: TRBJ2-7
clone size: .
V gene: TRBV30

CDR3 protein: ASSKRPYEQY
J gene: TRBJ2-7
clone size: few
V gene: TRBV28

CDR3 protein: ASFGGSTGELF
J gene: TRBJ2-2
clone size: many
V gene: TRBV12-3/TRBV12-4

CDR3 protein: ASNSEGALYLTSTDTQY
J gene: TRBJ2-3
clone size: .
V gene: TRBV5-4

CDR3 protein: ASSDSWGVAEAF
J gene: TRBJ1-1
clone size: many
V gene: TRBV10-1

CDR3 protein: ASSQDRENRH
J gene: TRBJ2-5
clone size: .
V gene: TRBV12-3/TRBV12-4

CDR3 protein: AWRHRDRGYEQY
J gene: TRBJ2-7
clone size: .
V gene: TRBV30

CDR3 protein: ASSGLAGGPTYEQY
J gene: TRBJ2-7
clone size: few
V gene: TRBV28

CDR3 protein: ASSLAMTGYGYT
J gene: TRBJ1-2
clone size: many
V gene: TRBV11-2

CDR3 protein: AWSLGRAYEQY
J gene: TRBJ2-7
clone size: few
V gene: TRBV30

CDR3 protein: ASSEYPGNTIY
J gene: TRBJ1-3
clone size: many
V gene: TRBV2

CDR3 protein: ASSYRDRVYEQY
J gene: TRBJ2-7
clone size: many
V gene: TRBV12-3/TRBV12-4

CDR3 protein: ASSFRGQKLNQPQH
J gene: TRBJ1-5
clone size: .
V gene: TRBV5-6

CDR3 protein: SVIGSGNQPQH
J gene: TRBJ1-5
clone size: many
V gene: TRBV29-1

CDR3 protein: ASSPRLAGRNTGELF
J gene: TRBJ2-2
clone size: many
V gene: TRBV7-9

CDR3 protein: AWSPQGYEQY
J gene: TRBJ2-7
clone size: .
V gene: TRBV30

CDR3 protein: ASSLELAGGTDTQY
J gene: TRBJ2-3
clone size: .
V gene: TRBV5-6

CDR3 protein: SAGGTGLSNQPQH
J gene: TRBJ1-5
clone size: many
V gene: TRBV20-1

CDR3 protein: SARDQLTDAEAF
J gene: TRBJ1-1
clone size: .
V gene: TRBV20-1

CDR3 protein: ASSSYRGSYEQY
J gene: TRBJ2-7
clone size: few
V gene: TRBV7-9

CDR3 protein: ASSFQGGGVTQY
J gene: TRBJ2-3
clone size: few
V gene: TRBV12-3/TRBV12-4

CDR3 protein: ASSMSGGYTEAL
J gene: TRBJ1-1
clone size: .
V gene: TRBV19

CDR3 protein: ASSRTSAPYEQY
J gene: TRBJ2-7
clone size: many
V gene: TRBV6-1